Detailed here is one T cell receptor beta chain. Its specific antigen is unknown. Base qualities were left out, and no much larger clone turns up one base away. These data belong to a study of T cell repertoires in cytomegalovirus infection (dated by TCRdb to about 2019). Study-wide context: The HLA type of each donor mattered for the analysis, because public TCR beta signatures pointed to carriage of CMV infection along with the matching HLA type.

Results the study describes overall, beyond this receptor: Cumulative frequency of public TCR beta family members discriminated carriers of CMV infection plus the relevant HLA type in this cohort and an independent 352-donor cohort. The ex vivo response was dominated by HLA-C-restricted CMV-specific TCR beta clonotypes, which also provided the single most frequent clonotype in two of eight donors.

Sequencing instrument: Illumina HiSeq 1500. TCRdb reworked the public reads: Q25 trimming with fastp, MiXCR clone assembly, productive beta chains retained. Entries are consolidated by CDR3 protein sequence, retaining the most common genes and DNA. This sample has 200,000 to 250,000 distinct CDR3 sequences in its table, and approximately 24% of those were observed once. Over 15% of the sample is taken by the ten largest. The junction shows trimming of 0 bases on V and 0 bases on J, plus 4 bases between the germline ends. CDR1 is given as SGDLS and CDR2 as YYNGEE, both from the germline V gene. From the cysteine up to the phenylalanine, the CDR3 has a length of 15 residues. The CDR3 DNA has 45 bases and is translated from base 1.

The V and J segments used are TRBV9 and TRBJ2-6; the D gene remains uncertain. The sample taken for sequencing was CD8+ T cells from PBMCs. This TCR derives from a human donor in good health (CMV status not recorded). Some clones in this sample may be carry-over from other donors' samples. CDR3 protein: CASSVVTSGANVLTF. Read as DNA, the sequence is TGTGCCAGCAGCGTAGTGACCTCTGGGGCCAACGTCCTGACTTTC.